Described below is a single T cell receptor beta chain sequence and its context. As yet, its antigen is unknown. Using immunoSEQ multiplex PCR, the repertoire was profiled, and TCRdb retains in-frame clones only, with some absent. The data hold 170,000 or so clones, with 88% observed a single time. These data belong to a study of T cell responses to AZD1222 COVID-19 vaccine. Study-wide points: Donors were largely white British and mainly female; clonal diversity was possibly underestimated.

V was cut by 0 bases and J by 2 bases, with 12 bases left in between. The CDR3 runs to 16 residues. Germline assignment: CDR1 SGHDT and CDR2 YYEEEE. Sequenced material: peripheral blood, taken 28 days after the second AZD1222 dose. The sequence was obtained from an adult who received the AZD1222 COVID-19 vaccine. The J gene is TRBJ1-3, the V gene TRBV5-6; possible D gene TRBD1, 6 bases. This chain's CDR3 is CASSLERGVAGNTIYF. DNA for the CDR3: TGTGCCAGCAGCTTGGAGAGGGGGGTAGCTGGAAACACCATATATTTT.